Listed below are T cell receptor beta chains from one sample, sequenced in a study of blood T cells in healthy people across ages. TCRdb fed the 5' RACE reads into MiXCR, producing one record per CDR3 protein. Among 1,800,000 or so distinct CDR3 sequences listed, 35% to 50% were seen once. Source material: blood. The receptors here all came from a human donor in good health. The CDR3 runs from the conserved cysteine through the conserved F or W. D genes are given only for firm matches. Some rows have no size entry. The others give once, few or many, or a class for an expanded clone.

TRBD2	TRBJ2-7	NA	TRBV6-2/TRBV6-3	TGTGCCAGCACCTTACGGCAGACTAGCAGGTACAATGAGCAGTACTTC	CASTLRQTSRYNEQYF
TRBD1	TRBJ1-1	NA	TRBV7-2	TGTGTCAGCAGCTTCGGGACAGCGAACACTGAAGTTTTCTTT	CVSSFGTANTEVFF
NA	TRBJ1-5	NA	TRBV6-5	TGTGCCAGCAGTTCGAATACCGGACCGACCAATCAGCCCCAGCATTTT	CASSSNTGPTNQPQHF
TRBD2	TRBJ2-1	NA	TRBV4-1	TGCGCCAGCAGCCCCAACGGTGTAGCGGGGGGGTTTGAGGATGAGCAGTTCTTC	CASSPNGVAGGFEDEQFF
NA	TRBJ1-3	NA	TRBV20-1	TGCAGTGCTAGTGCATCGGGGGCAGGGGGAAACACCATATATTTT	CSASASGAGGNTIYF
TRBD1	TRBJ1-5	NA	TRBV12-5	TGTGCTAGTGTCCCGACAGGGGGCAATCAGCCCCAGCATTTT	CASVPTGGNQPQHF
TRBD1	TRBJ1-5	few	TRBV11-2	TGTGCCAGCAGCTTAGTCAGGACAGGTCCTAATCAGCCCCAGCATTTT	CASSLVRTGPNQPQHF
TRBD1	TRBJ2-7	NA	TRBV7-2	TGTGCCAGCAGCTTAACCCACAGGGGTGCCTACGAGCAGTACTTC	CASSLTHRGAYEQYF
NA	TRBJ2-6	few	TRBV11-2	TGTGCCAGCAGCCCTAGGTTGGGGTCTGGGGCCAACGCCCTGACTTTC	CASSPRLGSGANALTF
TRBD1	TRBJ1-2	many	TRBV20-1	TGCAGTGCTTTGGGACAGGGTGATGGCTACACCTTC	CSALGQGDGYTF
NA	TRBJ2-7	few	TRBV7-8	TGTGCCAGCAGCTTAATAGACGGGGTACCCTACGAGCAGTACTTC	CASSLIDGVPYEQYF
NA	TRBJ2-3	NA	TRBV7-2	TGTGCCAGCAGCCCTGGACTTTGGGATACGCAGTATTTT	CASSPGLWDTQYF
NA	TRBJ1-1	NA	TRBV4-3	TGCGCCAGCAGCCAAGTTGGGGGACCGTCAAGGGGAGCTTTCTTT	CASSQVGGPSRGAFF
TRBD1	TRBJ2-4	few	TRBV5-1	TGCGCCAGCAGCTCACTACAGGGGGCAGGCATTCAGTACTTC	CASSSLQGAGIQYF
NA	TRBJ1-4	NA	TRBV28	TGTGCCAGCAGGTTACTGGGAGAGTCAACTAATGAAAAACTGTTTTTT	CASRLLGESTNEKLFF
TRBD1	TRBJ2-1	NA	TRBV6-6	TGTGCCAGCAGTCCCTATGACAGGGTGTCCTACAATGAGCAGTTCTTC	CASSPYDRVSYNEQFF
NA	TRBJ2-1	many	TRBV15	TGTGCCACCAGCAGAGGGGAAAGCTCCTACAATGAGCAGTTCTTC	CATSRGESSYNEQFF
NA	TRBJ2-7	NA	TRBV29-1	TGCAGCGTTGTCCCCGGGGGCGCAGGGGAGCAGTACTTC	CSVVPGGAGEQYF
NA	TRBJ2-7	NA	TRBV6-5	TGTGCCAGCAGTCCCTGGCGTTCCTACGAGCAGTACTTC	CASSPWRSYEQYF
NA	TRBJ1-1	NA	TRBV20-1	TGCAGTGGACGGGAAGGTCACACTGAAGCTTTCTTT	CSGREGHTEAFF
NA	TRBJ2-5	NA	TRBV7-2	TGTGCCAACAGCTCCCTCGAGACCCAGTACTTC	CANSSLETQYF
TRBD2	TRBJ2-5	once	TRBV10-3	TGTGCCATTAGCGGGGGGGCCGTCAATGAGCAGTACTTC	CAISGGAVNEQYF
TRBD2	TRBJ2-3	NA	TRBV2	TGTGCCAGCCTAGCGGGACATGGCACAGATACGCAGTATTTT	CASLAGHGTDTQYF
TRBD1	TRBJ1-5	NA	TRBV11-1	TGTGCCAGCAGCTTACATTTCGGGACAGGGAACCTACCCCCCTCCCTAAATCAGCCCCAGCATTTT	CASSLHFGTGNLPPSLNQPQHF
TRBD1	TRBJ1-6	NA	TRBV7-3	TGTGCCAGCAGCCTACAGGGGCCCCTTTCACCCCTCCACTTT	CASSLQGPLSPLHF
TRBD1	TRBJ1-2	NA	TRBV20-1	TGCAGTGCTACTGGCCCACAGGGGGACTATGGCTACACCTTC	CSATGPQGDYGYTF
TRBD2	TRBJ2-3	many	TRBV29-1	TGCAGCGTTGGCGAGACTAGCGGGCCCACAGATACGCAGTATTTT	CSVGETSGPTDTQYF
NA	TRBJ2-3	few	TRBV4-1	TGCGCCAGCAGCCAAGTACATTCCACAGATACGCAGTATTTT	CASSQVHSTDTQYF
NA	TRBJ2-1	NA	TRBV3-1	TGTGCCAGCAGCAAAGTTACAGGTCCAGGCTACAATGAGCAGTTCTTC	CASSKVTGPGYNEQFF
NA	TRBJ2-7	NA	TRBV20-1	TGCAGTGCCAGGGGACTACCTTCCAGCGAGCAGTACTTC	CSARGLPSSEQYF
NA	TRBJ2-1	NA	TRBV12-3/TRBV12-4	TGTGCCAGCAGTTTACAGAGCGGACCAACCTCCTACAATGAGCAGTTCTTC	CASSLQSGPTSYNEQFF
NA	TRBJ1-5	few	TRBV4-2	TGTGCCAGCAGCTCCCAAGGTCAAGGAGGTGGCAATCAGCCCCAGCATTTT	CASSSQGQGGGNQPQHF
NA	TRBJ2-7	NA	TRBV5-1	TGCGCCAGCAGCTTCGACACCAGCTCCTACGAGCAGTACTTC	CASSFDTSSYEQYF
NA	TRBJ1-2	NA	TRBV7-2	TGTGCCAGCAGCTTAGGGACAGAAAGTAATGGCTACACCTTC	CASSLGTESNGYTF
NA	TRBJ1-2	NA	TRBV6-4	TGTGCCGGCAGTGACGGAATCCGGTGGCAGGGTCCTAACTATGGCTACACCTTC	CAGSDGIRWQGPNYGYTF
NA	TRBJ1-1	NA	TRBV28	TGTGCCAGCAGGGGCATCTCTGAAGCTTTCTTT	CASRGISEAFF
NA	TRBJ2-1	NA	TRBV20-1	TGCAGTGCCAAGTATGACGCCAGCAATGAGCAGTTCTTC	CSAKYDASNEQFF
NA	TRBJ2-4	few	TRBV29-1	TGCAGCGTTGAAGTGTCAGGGGTTGAAAACATTCAGTACTTC	CSVEVSGVENIQYF
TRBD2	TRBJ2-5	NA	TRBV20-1	TGCAGTGCTAGCGCTAGCGGGGGGACCGGGACCCAGTACTTC	CSASASGGTGTQYF
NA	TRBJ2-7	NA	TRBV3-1	TGCGCCAGCTTGTTGGGTAACTACGAGCAGTACTTC	CASLLGNYEQYF
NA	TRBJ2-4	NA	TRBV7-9	TGTGCCAGCAGCCTCACAGGGTACGAGGGAAACATTCAGTACTTC	CASSLTGYEGNIQYF
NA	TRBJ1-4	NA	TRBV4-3	TGCGCCAGCAGCCAAGATATGGGGTGGGAAGAAAAACTGTTTTTT	CASSQDMGWEEKLFF
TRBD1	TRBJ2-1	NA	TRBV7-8	TGTGCCAGCAGCTTAGGGACAGGGGGGAAGTCCTACAATGAGCAGTTCTTC	CASSLGTGGKSYNEQFF
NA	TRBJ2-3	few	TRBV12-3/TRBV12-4	TGTGCCAGCAGACCTACCACAGATACGCAGTATTTT	CASRPTTDTQYF
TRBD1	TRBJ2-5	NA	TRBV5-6	TGTGCCAGCACCCCTACGGGACAGGGTATAGAGACCCAGTACTTC	CASTPTGQGIETQYF
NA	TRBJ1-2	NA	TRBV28	TGTGCCAGCATATTTAGGATGCTCTATGGCTACACCTTC	CASIFRMLYGYTF
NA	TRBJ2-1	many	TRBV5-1	TGTGCCAGCAGCTTAGACAGTAACAATGAGCAGTTCTTC	CASSLDSNNEQFF